Listed below are T cell receptor beta chains from one sample, sequenced in a study of blood T cell repertoires in COVID-19. Produced via immunoSEQ multiplex PCR; TCRdb's table is partial and in-frame only. Among around 70,000 clones listed, roughly 70% were seen once. The sequenced material came from peripheral blood. These receptors were taken from a man in his sixties or seventies with acute or convalescent COVID-19. Each CDR3 is given with its conserved first and last residue. Each record gives: V gene, clone size, J gene, CDR3 protein. Size is stated for part of the rows, as once, few or many counts, or as a class when the clone is expanded.

v_call: TRBV7-2; clone_size: .; j_call: TRBJ2-5; cdr3_aa: CASSLATAWGGAQYF
v_call: TRBV18; clone_size: .; j_call: TRBJ1-5; cdr3_aa: CASSRGQDQPQHF
v_call: TRBV18; clone_size: .; j_call: TRBJ2-5; cdr3_aa: CASSPGQVQETQYF
v_call: TRBV27; clone_size: .; j_call: TRBJ1-5; cdr3_aa: CASSPGTGQGAQPQHF
v_call: TRBV7-9; clone_size: .; j_call: TRBJ2-7; cdr3_aa: CASSSLAESSYEQYF
v_call: TRBV28; clone_size: .; j_call: TRBJ2-1; cdr3_aa: CASILTGQYNEQFF
v_call: TRBV7-2; clone_size: .; j_call: TRBJ1-3; cdr3_aa: CASSLVGTSGNTIYF
v_call: TRBV5-1; clone_size: once; j_call: TRBJ2-7; cdr3_aa: CASSLRGSAYEQYF
v_call: TRBV19; clone_size: once; j_call: TRBJ1-4; cdr3_aa: CASSIVGRGNEKLFF
v_call: TRBV7-2; clone_size: .; j_call: TRBJ1-5; cdr3_aa: CASSEDRGGHNQPQHF
v_call: TRBV28; clone_size: .; j_call: TRBJ2-2; cdr3_aa: CASSLLVGGELFF
v_call: TRBV7-2; clone_size: .; j_call: TRBJ2-7; cdr3_aa: CASTPGLAPKGSYEQYF
v_call: TRBV19; clone_size: .; j_call: TRBJ2-1; cdr3_aa: CASSPTGSSYNEQFF
v_call: TRBV24-1; clone_size: .; j_call: TRBJ2-5; cdr3_aa: CATSDLGTAQETQYF
v_call: TRBV28; clone_size: .; j_call: TRBJ1-5; cdr3_aa: CASSPGGLYSNQPQHF